Listed here are 9 T cell receptor beta chains from one sample, sequenced in a study of blood T cell repertoires in COVID-19 (dated by TCRdb to 2018 to 2021). Receptor libraries were prepared by the immunoSEQ multiplex PCR assay. The immuneACCESS repertoire file appears here via TCRdb, limited to in-frame rearrangements. These files lack a portion of the clones; in checked studies, under half of the deficit traces to unresolved V genes, and the cause of the others is not known. The table for this sample lists 430,000 or so clones; roughly 88% of them were counted only once. Approximately 1.8% of the sample goes to the ten largest clones. Sequencing was done on a sample of PBMCs or T cells enriched from blood (not recorded which). The receptor set was obtained from a woman aged 40-49 years who had recovered from COVID-19.

The genes are TRBV10-3 and TRBJ1-4; no clear D gene. Trimming cost V 10 bases and J 0 bases, with 15 bases left between them. This CDR3 is 15 amino acids long. Looked up from germline, CDR1 is ENHRY and CDR2 is SYGVKD. DNA for the CDR3: TGTGCCACCTCACGGGAAGGCGCAACTAATGAAAAACTGTTTTTT. This encodes CATSREGATNEKLFF.

The genes are TRBV29-1 and TRBJ2-7, with a tentative D call TRBD1 (6 bases). CDR1 is SQVTM, CDR2 ANQGSEA, per germline. The V and J ends lost 4 bases and 0 bases respectively, with 10 bases between them. This CDR3 contains 13 residues. CDR3 residues: CSVAGQTSYEQYF. The CDR3 DNA reads as TGCAGCGTTGCCGGACAGACCTCCTACGAGCAGTACTTC.

This clone turned up a few times. This sequence joins TRBV6-1 and TRBJ1-5; D ambiguous. V gave up 7 bases and J gave up 7 bases, with 14 bases separating them. CDR1 is MNHNS and CDR2 is SASEGT in the germline V gene. This CDR3 is 13 amino acids long. CDR3 bases: TGTGCCAGCACTACCATTAGCGGGCAGCCCCAGCATTTT. This encodes CASTTISGQPQHF.

V and J are TRBV29-1 and TRBJ1-1; D is perhaps TRBD1 (6 bases). Germline CDR1 reads SQVTM; CDR2 reads ANQGSEA. The CDR3 consists of 12 residues. Trimming left V 7 bases short and J 1 base short, with 10 bases between. The CDR3 protein is CSDTTGNTEAFF. As DNA, the CDR3 is TGCAGCGACACGACAGGGAACACTGAAGCTTTCTTT.

V gene TRBV7-2 combines with J gene TRBJ1-1; D may be TRBD1 (6 bases). Trimming stripped 7 bases from V and 5 bases from J, with 11 bases between. Germline CDR1 reads SGHTA; CDR2 reads FQGNSA. This CDR3 has 12 amino acids. CDR3 coding DNA: TGTGCCAGCATCAGGGACATTACTGAAGCTTTCTTT. This gives the protein CASIRDITEAFF.

The chain is built from TRBV15 and TRBJ2-1; 9 bases line up with TRBD2. The V gene's germline CDR1 is LNHNV and CDR2 YYDKDF (reference sequence). The length of the CDR3 is 15 residues. The trim removed 3 bases at V and 9 bases at J, leaving 9 bases unmatched. The CDR3 sequence: CATSSGLATTGEQFF. The CDR3 DNA follows: TGTGCCACCAGCAGCGGACTAGCGACGACGGGTGAGCAGTTCTTC. The full variable domain, rest sourced from reference TRBV15 and TRBJ2-1, is DAMVIQNPRYQVTQFGKPVTLSCSQTLNHNVMYWYQQKSSQAPKLLFHYYDKDFNNEADTPDNFQSRRPNTSFCFLDIRSPGLGDTAMYLCATSSGLATTGEQFFGPGTRLTVL.

The chain has TRBV4-1 and TRBJ1-1; no firm D call. Germline loops: CDR1 MGHRA, CDR2 YSYEKL. The CDR3 has 14 amino acids. V was trimmed by 4 bases and J by 3 bases, leaving 12 bases between them. In DNA form, the CDR3 reads TGCGCCAGCAGCCCCCTACCGGCGGACACTGAAGCTTTCTTT. Translation: CASSPLPADTEAFF.

This clone was seen a single time. The V and J genes are TRBV19 and TRBJ2-7; 10 bases align to TRBD1. CDR3 size: 15 residues. Looked up from germline, CDR1 is LNHDA and CDR2 is SQIVND (reference sequence). Germline trimming cut 4 bases from V and 4 bases from J; bases unmatched to any gene: 7. The CDR3 region has the DNA TGTGCCAGTAGTAAAAGACAGGGGGCAGCGTACGAGCAGTACTTC. Amino acid sequence: CASSKRQGAAYEQYF. Using reference TRBV19 and TRBJ2-7 for the parts outside the CDR3, the full variable domain is DGGITQSPKYLFRKEGQNVTLSCEQNLNHDAMYWYRQDPGQGLRLIYYSQIVNDFQKGDIAEGYSVSREKKESFPLTVTSAQKNPTAFYLCASSKRQGAAYEQYFGPGTRLTVT.

V and J are TRBV19 and TRBJ1-2; the match to TRBD1 covers 10 bases. There are 14 residues in the CDR3. Germline assignment: CDR1 LNHDA and CDR2 SQIVND (reference sequence). V was clipped by 7 bases and J by 2 bases; unmatched bases: 4. As DNA, the CDR3 is TGTGCCAGTACCATGGGACAGGGGAACTATGGCTACACCTTC. Its translation: CASTMGQGNYGYTF.